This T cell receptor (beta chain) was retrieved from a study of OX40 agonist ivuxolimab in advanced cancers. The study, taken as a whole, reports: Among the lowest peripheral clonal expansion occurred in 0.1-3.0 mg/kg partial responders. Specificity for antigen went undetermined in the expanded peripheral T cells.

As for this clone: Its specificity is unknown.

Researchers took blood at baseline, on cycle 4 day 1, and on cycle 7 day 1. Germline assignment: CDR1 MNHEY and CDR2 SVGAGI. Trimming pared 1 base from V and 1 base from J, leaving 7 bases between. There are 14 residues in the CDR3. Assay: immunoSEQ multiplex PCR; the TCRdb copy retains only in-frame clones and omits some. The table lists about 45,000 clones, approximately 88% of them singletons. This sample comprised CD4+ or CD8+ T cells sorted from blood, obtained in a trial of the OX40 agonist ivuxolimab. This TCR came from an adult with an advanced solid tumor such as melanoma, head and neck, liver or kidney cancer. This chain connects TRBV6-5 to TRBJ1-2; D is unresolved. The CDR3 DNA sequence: TGTGCCAGCAGTTACTTAGGGATTAACTATGGCTACACCTTC. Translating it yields CASSYLGINYGYTF.